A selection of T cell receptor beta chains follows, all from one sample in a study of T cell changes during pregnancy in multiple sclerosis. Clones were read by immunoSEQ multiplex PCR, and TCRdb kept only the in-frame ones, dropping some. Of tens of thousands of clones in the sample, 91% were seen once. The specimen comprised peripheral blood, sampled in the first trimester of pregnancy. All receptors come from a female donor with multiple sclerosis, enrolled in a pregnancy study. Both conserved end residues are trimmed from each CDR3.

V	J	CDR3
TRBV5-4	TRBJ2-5	ASSFRSEQETQY
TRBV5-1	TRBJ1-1	ASSLRPNTEAF
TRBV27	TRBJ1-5	ASSSRLVGQGGNQPQH
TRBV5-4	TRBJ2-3	ASSSLQGGTDTQY
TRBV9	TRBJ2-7	ASSETSHSYEQY
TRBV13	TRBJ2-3	ASSSGTRIDTQY
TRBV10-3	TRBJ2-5	AAWRGGRTGGVGETQY
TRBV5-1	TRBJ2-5	ASSPGQGAGTQY
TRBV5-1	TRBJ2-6	ASSDLRNAGGTGANVLT
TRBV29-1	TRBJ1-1	SVDRATEAF
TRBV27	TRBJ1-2	ATRSGVRGYT
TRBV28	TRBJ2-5	ASRLAGAIKETQY
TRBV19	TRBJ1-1	ASSSTVNTEAF
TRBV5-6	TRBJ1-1	ASSLGPTTEAF
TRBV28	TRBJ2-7	ASSSNNAPSYEQY
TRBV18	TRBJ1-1	ASSQQGNTEAF
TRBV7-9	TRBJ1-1	ASSWNQDTEAF